These 31 T cell receptor beta chains came from one sample sequenced in a study of CD8 T cells in ankylosing spondylitis. Each CDR3 protein is one row after TCRdb ran MiXCR on the 5' RACE reads. The profile shows roughly 120,000 distinct CDR3 sequences, roughly 13% of them singletons. Sequenced sample: blood, either unsorted or a sorted T cell fraction (not recorded which). These receptor sequences come from a female donor with ankylosing spondylitis or in good health (not recorded which).

This clonotype appeared many times. The chain employs TRBV2 and TRBJ2-3; 9 nucleotides align to TRBD2. With V trimmed by 6 bases and J by 5 bases, 15 bases remained unmatched. The CDR3 extends over 17 amino acids. Per germline, CDR1 SNHLY and CDR2 FYNNEI. The CDR3 DNA sequence: TGTGCCAGCAGCGACGACAAGGCTAGCGGGGATAAAGATACGCAGTATTTT. Residues: CASSDDKASGDKDTQYF.

The V gene is TRBV3-1, the J gene TRBJ2-3; perhaps TRBD1 as D (6 bases). The CDR3 totals 16 residues. V shed 1 base and J shed 3 bases, with 14 bases lying between them. The germline gives CDR1 LGHDT, CDR2 YNNKEL (reference sequence). In nucleotides, the CDR3 is TGTGCCAGCAGCCAAGTACAGGGCGCCACGACAGATACGCAGTATTTT. Its protein is CASSQVQGATTDTQYF.

The chain uses TRBV20-1 and TRBJ2-7, with TRBD2 matching 10 bases. J lost 4 bases, V lost 6 bases, and 6 bases had no gene match. Germline CDR1 reads DFQATT; CDR2 reads SNEGSKA (reference sequence). The CDR3 loop spans 13 amino acids. CDR3 bases: TGCAGTGCCGAGCGGGGGGGCCGTTACGAGCAGTACTTC. It yields the protein CSAERGGRYEQYF.

This clonotype has a count of ten or more. The chain joins TRBV6-5 to TRBJ2-2, with TRBD2 identical over 11 bases. Trimming removed 2 bases from V and 5 bases from J; junction bases left unmatched: 10. Germline V lookup: CDR1 MNHEY, CDR2 SVGAGI. The CDR3 runs to 18 residues. The DNA for the CDR3 is TGTGCCAGCAGTTACACTAGCGGGAGAGGGATTCGAACCGGGGAGCTGTTTTTT. As protein: CASSYTSGRGIRTGELFF.

As to this clonotype: Because the CDR3 is missing its conserved closing phenylalanine or tryptophan, this is likely a read error. The chain joins TRBV14 to TRBJ2-1; D remains ambiguous. V was clipped by 3 bases and J by 11 bases, with 11 bases between them. This CDR3 region has 12 residues. CDR1 is SGHDN, CDR2 FVKESK, per germline. This CDR3 is CASSQSGIQQFI. In DNA form, the CDR3 reads TGTGCCAGCAGCCAGTCTGGGATACAGCAGTTCATC.

The sample holds many counts of this clonotype. This rearrangement joins TRBV20-1 to TRBJ1-3, with 8 bases aligning to TRBD1. CDR3 length equals 16 residues. V trimming: 0 bases; J trimming: 2 bases; junction bases outside the gene matches: 6. Germline CDR1 DFQATT, CDR2 SNEGSKA (reference sequence). Here the CDR3 DNA reads TGCAGTGCTAGAGATCTGACAGGGGAGGCTGGAAACACCATATATTTT. Its translation: CSARDLTGEAGNTIYF.

This clonotype was counted many times. This chain links TRBV28 with TRBJ1-2; D ambiguous. Germline V CDR1 and CDR2: MDHEN, SYDVKM. Trimming pared 5 bases from V and 5 bases from J, leaving 6 bases between. The CDR3 is 11 amino acids. The CDR3 here is CASSTVYGYTF. The CDR3 nucleotides read TGTGCCAGCAGTACGGTTTATGGCTACACCTTC.

In its sample, this clonotype was seen many times. The chain combines TRBV29-1 with TRBJ2-1, with 11 bases fitting TRBD2. The V gene end was trimmed by 0 bases and the J gene end by 6 bases; junction bases not matched to a gene: 16. The CDR3 length is 19 residues. Germline-derived CDR1 and CDR2 are SQVTM and ANQGSEA. As DNA, the CDR3 is TGCAGCGTTGAAGATATTCCCCTATTAGCGGGAGGGATGGTCAATGAGCAGTTCTTC. Translating gives CSVEDIPLLAGGMVNEQFF.

V usage is TRBV18 and J usage is TRBJ1-2, with TRBD1 matching 7 bases. The junction had 4 bases not matched to a gene; V was cut back by 1 base and J by 8 bases. In germline, CDR1 is KGHSH, CDR2 LQKENI. CDR3 length: 13 residues. This chain's CDR3 is CASSPRGQTGYTF. CDR3 DNA sequence: TGTGCCAGCTCACCACGGGGACAGACGGGCTACACCTTC.

At least ten counts were recorded for this clonotype. V gene TRBV20-1 combines with J gene TRBJ2-3; D possibly matches TRBD1 or TRBD2 (5 bases each). V was trimmed by 3 bases and J by 1 base, leaving 14 bases between them. CDR1 and CDR2 from the germline V gene are DFQATT and SNEGSKA (reference sequence). This CDR3 comprises 15 residues. The CDR3 region is CSASIQGVGTDTQYF. The CDR3 DNA sequence: TGCAGTGCTAGTATCCAGGGAGTGGGCACAGATACGCAGTATTTT.

This clonotype was observed a few times. The genes are TRBV7-2 and TRBJ1-3; a weak D match, TRBD1 (5 bases). Trimming shortened V by 4 bases and J by 8 bases, and 9 bases separated the two germline ends. The CDR3 spans 12 residues. Germline CDR1 reads SGHTA; CDR2 reads FQGNSA. For the CDR3, the DNA is TGTGCCAGCAGCTACCAGGGTTACACCATATATTTT. This sequence encodes CASSYQGYTIYF. Based on the CDR3 plus reference TRBV7-2 and TRBJ1-3, the full variable domain is GAGVSQSPSNKVTEKGKDVELRCDPISGHTALYWYRQSLGQGLEFLIYFQGNSAPDKSGLPSDRFSAERTGGSVSTLTIQRTQQEDSAVYLCASSYQGYTIYFGEGSWLTVV.

This clonotype turned up a few times. This rearrangement joins TRBV6-1 to TRBJ1-5, with D perhaps TRBD1 (6 bases). CDR1 is MNHNS and CDR2 is SASEGT in the germline V gene. V was trimmed by 5 bases and J by 0 bases, leaving 11 bases between them. There are 15 residues in the CDR3. The CDR3 DNA sequence: TGTGCCAGCAGTAGAGGGGGGAATAGCAATCAGCCCCAGCATTTT. Protein sequence: CASSRGGNSNQPQHF.

This chain links TRBV21-1 with TRBJ1-5; the DNA was not used to check the table's D call, TRBD1. TRBV21-1 represents a pseudogene. This CDR3 has 12 amino acids. The CDR3 sequence: CAPEGAHQPQHF. The CDR3 DNA reads as TGTGCCCCCGAGGGCGCCCATCAGCCCCAGCATTTT.

This clonotype was found many times. This chain joins TRBV6-5 and TRBJ2-7; 8 bases match TRBD1. The germline gives CDR1 MNHEY, CDR2 SVGAGI. V was clipped by 0 bases and J by 3 bases; unmatched bases: 1. This CDR3 is built from 14 residues. CDR3 residues: CASSYSGQGYEQYF. Written as DNA, the CDR3 is TGTGCCAGCAGTTACTCTGGACAGGGCTACGAGCAGTACTTC.

This clonotype was recorded many times. This chain connects TRBV15 to TRBJ2-1; TRBD2 matches at 8 bases. This CDR3 region has 16 residues. After removal of 4 bases from V and 3 bases from J, the junction contained 8 bases not matched to a gene. CDR1 and CDR2 from the germline V gene are LNHNV and YYDKDF (reference sequence). The CDR3 reads CATSTIAGLNYNEQFF. The CDR3 DNA is TGTGCCACCAGCACCATAGCGGGGCTAAACTACAATGAGCAGTTCTTC.

This clonotype was seen at least ten times. The V call is TRBV4-1, the J call TRBJ1-2; TRBD1 aligns across 8 bases. Germline V lookup: CDR1 MGHRA, CDR2 YSYEKL. The CDR3 length is 15 residues. The trim removed 4 bases at V and 0 bases at J, leaving 4 bases unmatched. The DNA of the CDR3 is TGCGCCAGCAGCCCTGACAGGGGAGCTAACTATGGCTACACCTTC. Its translation is CASSPDRGANYGYTF.

For this clonotype: The junction differs from germline at one of its ends, possibly a read error. The rearrangement uses TRBV7-3 and TRBJ2-3, with D uncertain. Germline CDR1 SGHTA, CDR2 FQGTGA. This CDR3 region has 14 residues. CDR3 bases: TGTGCCGGCAGCTCCGTAGCTAGCACAGATACGCAGTATTTT. Its protein product is CAGSSVASTDTQYF.

A note on this clonotype: The germline gene is not matched at one end of the junction; a read error may be the cause. The rearrangement uses TRBV29-1 and TRBJ2-2; maybe TRBD2 (5 bases). This CDR3 contains 14 residues. Germline loops: CDR1 SQVTM, CDR2 ANQGSEA. The CDR3 bases are TGCAGCGTTGACGAGGGAATCTCCACCGGGGAGCTGGTTTTT. This gives the protein CSVDEGISTGELVF.

This clonotype was seen ten or more times. This chain uses TRBV3-1 with TRBJ2-5, with 8 bases matching TRBD2. This CDR3 has 17 amino acids. Germline CDR1 is LGHDT and CDR2 is YNNKEL (reference sequence). Trimming at V came to 1 base and at J to 1 base, leaving 8 bases not matched to a gene. CDR3 in DNA: TGTGCCAGCAGCCAAGTCGGGCTAGCGGGCTTCCAAGAGACCCAGTACTTC. Protein sequence: CASSQVGLAGFQETQYF.

Ten or more counts support this clonotype. The V gene is TRBV7-3, the J gene TRBJ2-5, with TRBD1 identical over 7 bases. Looked up from germline, CDR1 is SGHTA and CDR2 is FQGTGA. The CDR3 contains 15 residues. The trim removed 2 bases at V and 5 bases at J, leaving 8 bases unmatched. The CDR3, as DNA: TGTGCCAGCAGCTTAGGGACAGCGTCCGGGGAGACCCAGTACTTC. Amino acids: CASSLGTASGETQYF. Supplemented by reference TRBV7-3 and TRBJ2-5, the full variable domain reads GAGVSQTPSNKVTEKGKYVELRCDPISGHTALYWYRQSLGQGPEFLIYFQGTGAADDSGLPNDRFFAVRPEGSVSTLKIQRTERGDSAVYLCASSLGTASGETQYFGPGTRLLVL.

This clonotype has a count of ten or more. The rearrangement joins TRBV10-3 to TRBJ2-6; D is ambiguous. Looked up from germline, CDR1 is ENHRY and CDR2 is SYGVKD. The CDR3 contains 15 residues. Trimming left V 0 bases short and J 4 bases short, with 7 bases between. CDR3 region: CAISESGSGANVLTF. The CDR3 DNA follows: TGTGCCATCAGTGAGTCGGGTTCCGGGGCCAACGTCCTGACTTTC.

This clonotype was picked up a small number of times. The rearrangement joins TRBV5-1 to TRBJ2-3; TRBD2 aligns across 7 bases. Trimming took 0 bases from V and 0 from J; bases not matched to a gene: 7. The CDR3 covers 17 residues. CDR1 is SGHRS and CDR2 is YFSETQ in the germline V gene. The CDR3 DNA follows: TGCGCCAGCAGCTTGGGCTCTAGCGGAGTTAGCACAGATACGCAGTATTTT. This translates into CASSLGSSGVSTDTQYF.

This clonotype has ten or more counts. This chain connects TRBV6-1 to TRBJ1-4, with D tentatively TRBD1 (6 bases). V was clipped by 6 bases and J by 4 bases, with 12 bases between them. Germline lookup yields CDR1 MNHNS and CDR2 SASEGT. There are 14 residues in the CDR3. The chain's CDR3 is CASSPGHLNEKLFF. DNA of the CDR3: TGTGCCAGCAGCCCGGGACACCTTAATGAAAAACTGTTTTTT.

The chain has TRBV19 and TRBJ1-5; 7 bases are a match to TRBD1. The CDR3 spans 17 residues. Germline values: CDR1 LNHDA, CDR2 SQIVND (reference sequence). V lost 5 bases, J lost 0 bases, and 10 bases stayed unmatched. The CDR3 protein is CASSAIRQGDSNQPQHF. CDR3 DNA sequence: TGTGCCAGTAGTGCCATACGACAGGGTGATAGCAATCAGCCCCAGCATTTT.

The rearrangement joins TRBV10-3 to TRBJ2-5; TRBD1 or TRBD2 may be the D gene (6 bases each). V dropped 6 bases and J dropped 5 bases, with 16 bases sitting between them. Germline loops: CDR1 ENHRY, CDR2 SYGVKD. CDR3 length equals 14 residues. This CDR3 is CAISERGAQETQYF. DNA of the CDR3: TGTGCCATCAGCGAGAGGGGGGCGCAGGAGACCCAGTACTTC.

CDR3 in DNA: TGTGCCAGCAGCAAACTAGCGGGAGCGGTTGAGCAGTTCTTC. Its protein is CASSKLAGAVEQFF. The chain carries TRBV12-3 or TRBV12-4 and TRBJ2-1; 11 bases line up with TRBD2. V shed 6 bases, J shed 9 bases, and the junction held 7 bases outside the gene matches. The CDR3 is 14 amino acids.

This clonotype has a count of ten or more. The gene calls are TRBV20-1 and TRBJ2-1; TRBD2 matches 8 bases. The germline gives CDR1 DFQATT, CDR2 SNEGSKA (reference sequence). Unmatched junction bases numbered 4, after V lost 3 bases and J lost 0 bases. This CDR3 spans 15 amino acids. CDR3 amino acids: CSASSGGASYNEQFF. The CDR3 bases are TGCAGTGCTAGTTCCGGGGGGGCCTCCTACAATGAGCAGTTCTTC.

The chain carries TRBV7-3 and TRBJ1-1; D remains ambiguous. The CDR3 is 13 residues long. Germline CDR1 and CDR2: SGHTA and FQGTGA. Between the trimmed V and J ends, which lost 3 bases and 3 bases, there was a span of 8 bases. This CDR3 is CASSFGVDTEAFF. DNA for the CDR3: TGTGCCAGCAGCTTCGGGGTGGACACTGAAGCTTTCTTT.

With respect to this clonotype: At one boundary the junction diverges from the germline segment, which might be a read error. The CDR3 protein is CSARDPSGWRDEQFF. The CDR3 nucleotides read TGCAGTGCCAGAGATCCTTCCGGGTGGCGGGATGAGCAGTTCTTC. The gene calls are TRBV20-1 and TRBJ2-1; D perhaps matches TRBD2 (5 bases). Per germline, CDR1 DFQATT and CDR2 SNEGSKA (reference sequence). The CDR3 contains 15 residues.

In its sample, this clonotype was seen many times. This chain connects TRBV7-3 to TRBJ2-2; D perhaps matches TRBD1 (5 bases). The CDR3 consists of 16 residues. Per germline, CDR1 SGHTA and CDR2 FQGTGA. The V end lost 1 base, the J end lost 0 bases, and 9 bases lay between the germline ends. The CDR3 DNA sequence: TGTGCCAGCAGCTTAAGTGCAGGGACGAACACCGGGGAGCTGTTTTTT. Translated, it gives CASSLSAGTNTGELFF.

This clonotype turned up a few times. The chain recombines TRBV3-1 with TRBJ1-4, with D possibly TRBD1 on 5 matching bases. The CDR3 length is 16 residues. With 4 bases removed from V and 8 bases from J, the gap between germline ends came to 20 bases. Looked up from germline, CDR1 is LGHDT and CDR2 is YNNKEL (reference sequence). CDR3 loop: CASSPTGRALNEKLFF. The DNA for the CDR3 is TGTGCCAGCAGCCCGACGGGCAGGGCTCTAAACGAAAAACTGTTTTTT.